This T cell receptor beta chain is drawn from a study of blood T cell repertoires in COVID-19. Assay: immunoSEQ multiplex PCR; the TCRdb copy retains only in-frame clones and omits some. The table includes roughly 200,000 clones, about 82% detected once. Germline CDR1 LNHDA, CDR2 SQIVND (reference sequence). J was trimmed by 4 bases and V by 3 bases; bases with no gene match: 4. The CDR3 loop spans 14 amino acids. The sequence was collected from a man aged 35 to 55 with acute COVID-19. The sample taken for sequencing was PBMCs or T cells enriched from blood (not recorded which). The chain has TRBV19 and TRBJ2-5; 8 bases line up with TRBD1. The CDR3 bases are TGTGCCAGTAGTATCGGAGGGACAGGAGAGACCCAGTACTTC. It translates to CASSIGGTGETQYF.